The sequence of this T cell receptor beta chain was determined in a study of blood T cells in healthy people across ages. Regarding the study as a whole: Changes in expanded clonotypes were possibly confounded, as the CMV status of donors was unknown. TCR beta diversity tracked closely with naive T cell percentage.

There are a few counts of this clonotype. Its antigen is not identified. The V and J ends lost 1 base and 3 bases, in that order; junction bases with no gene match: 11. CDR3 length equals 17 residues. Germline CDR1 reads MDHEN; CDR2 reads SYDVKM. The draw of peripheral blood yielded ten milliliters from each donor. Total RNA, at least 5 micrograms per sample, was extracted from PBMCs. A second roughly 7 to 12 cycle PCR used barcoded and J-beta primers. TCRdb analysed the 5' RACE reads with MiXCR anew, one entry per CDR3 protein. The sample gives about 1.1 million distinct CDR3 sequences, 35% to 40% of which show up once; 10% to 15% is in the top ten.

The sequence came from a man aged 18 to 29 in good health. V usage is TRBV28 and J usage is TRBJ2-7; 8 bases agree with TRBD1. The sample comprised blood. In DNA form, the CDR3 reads TGTGCCAGCAGTTTATTAAACAGGGGGACAGGCCTCTACGAGCAGTACTTC. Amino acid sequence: CASSLLNRGTGLYEQYF.